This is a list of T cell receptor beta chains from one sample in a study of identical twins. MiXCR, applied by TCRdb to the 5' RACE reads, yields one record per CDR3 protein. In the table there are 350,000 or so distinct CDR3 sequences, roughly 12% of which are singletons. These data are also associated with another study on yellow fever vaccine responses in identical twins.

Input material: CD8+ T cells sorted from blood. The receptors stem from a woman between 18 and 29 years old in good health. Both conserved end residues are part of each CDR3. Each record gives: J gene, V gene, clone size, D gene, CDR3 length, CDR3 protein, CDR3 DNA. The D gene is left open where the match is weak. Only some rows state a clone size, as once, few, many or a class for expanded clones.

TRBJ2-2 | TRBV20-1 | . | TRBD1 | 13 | CSVVDREAGELFF | TGCAGTGTTGTGGACAGGGAGGCCGGGGAGCTGTTTTTT
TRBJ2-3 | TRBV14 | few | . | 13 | CASSQYHTDTQYF | TGTGCCAGCAGCCAATATCACACAGATACGCAGTATTTT
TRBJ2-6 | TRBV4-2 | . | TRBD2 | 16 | CASSQDGGAGANVLTF | TGTGCCAGCAGCCAAGATGGGGGGGCTGGGGCCAACGTCCTGACTTTC
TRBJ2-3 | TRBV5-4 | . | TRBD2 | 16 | CASSPTGLAGVDTQYF | TGTGCCAGCAGCCCCACGGGACTAGCGGGAGTAGATACGCAGTATTTT
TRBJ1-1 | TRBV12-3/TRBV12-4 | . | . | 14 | CASSPGTPDTEAFF | TGTGCCAGCAGCCCCGGGACCCCGGACACTGAAGCTTTCTTT
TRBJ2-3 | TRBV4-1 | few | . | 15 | CASRTFPASTDTQYF | TGCGCCAGCAGGACTTTCCCGGCGAGCACAGATACGCAGTATTTT
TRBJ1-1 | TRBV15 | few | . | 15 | CATSRVQGGNTEAFF | TGTGCCACCAGCAGAGTTCAGGGTGGGAACACTGAAGCTTTCTTT
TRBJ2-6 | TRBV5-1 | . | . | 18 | CASSLPQDHSLKANVLTF | TGCGCCAGCAGCTTGCCTCAGGATCACTCTCTGAAGGCCAACGTCCTGACTTTC
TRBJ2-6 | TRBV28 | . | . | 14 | CASSGRTGANVLTF | TGTGCCAGCAGCGGGAGAACTGGGGCCAACGTCCTGACTTTC
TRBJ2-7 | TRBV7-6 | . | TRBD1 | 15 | CASSSSGQGRYEQYF | TGTGCCAGCAGCTCCTCGGGACAGGGACGCTACGAGCAGTACTTC
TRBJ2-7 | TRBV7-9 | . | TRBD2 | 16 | CASSLVTAGGHYEQYF | TGTGCCAGCAGCTTAGTAACAGCGGGAGGCCACTACGAGCAGTACTTC
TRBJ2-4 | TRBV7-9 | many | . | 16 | CASSLEQGVAKNIQYF | TGTGCCAGCAGCTTAGAACAGGGAGTAGCCAAAAACATTCAGTACTTC
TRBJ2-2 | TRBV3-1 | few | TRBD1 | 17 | CASSQDPGTGFPGELFF | TGTGCCAGCAGCCAAGACCCCGGGACAGGTTTCCCCGGGGAGCTGTTTTTT
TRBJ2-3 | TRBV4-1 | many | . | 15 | CASSQEHDSTDTQYF | TGCGCCAGCAGCCAAGAACACGACAGCACAGATACGCAGTATTTT
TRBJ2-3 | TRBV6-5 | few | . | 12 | CALGQEGYTQYF | TGTGCACTCGGGCAGGAGGGATATACGCAGTATTTT
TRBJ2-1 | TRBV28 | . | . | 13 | CASTDGTLDEEFF | TGTGCCAGCACCGACGGAACTCTCGATGAGGAGTTCTTC